Here is one T cell receptor beta chain with its context. As yet, its antigen is unknown. The germline V gene has CDR1 KGHSH and CDR2 LQKENI. Trimming removed 5 bases from V and 9 bases from J; junction bases left unmatched: 7. CDR3 length: 14 residues. These data are taken from a study of T cells after yellow fever vaccination. Study-wide findings and caveats: Sorted repertoires could include abundant contaminating clonotypes from bulk cells. It was a small share of clonotypes that appeared in both CD4 and CD8 compartments. Clones from primary vaccination mostly reappeared after the booster (around 97% CD4, approximately 88% CD8).

UMIs were added to TCR cDNA along with a universal primer site when it was made by 5'RACE template switching. Each CDR3 protein is one row after TCRdb ran MiXCR on the 5' RACE reads. The table includes some 320,000 distinct CDR3 sequences, 8.7% detected once. Source: CD4+ T cells sorted from PBMCs, taken 5 days after the yellow fever booster vaccination. The chain carries TRBV18 and TRBJ1-6; 7 bases agree with TRBD1. This sequence was found in a man between 18 and 35 years old who received the YFV17D yellow fever vaccine. The CDR3 region is CASSSTGDVSPLHF. The CDR3 DNA sequence: TGTGCCAGCTCATCAACAGGGGACGTTTCACCCCTCCACTTT.